Only a few counts were recorded for the clone carrying this T cell receptor beta chain. Its target is not known. The record originates from a study of cytomegalovirus exposure and HLA in healthy donors. General study points: Apart from CMV serostatus, no immune exposure information was available. The study listed roughly 160 cytomegalovirus-associated TCR beta chains.

V lost 3 bases to trimming and J lost 6 bases; unmatched junction nucleotides: 3. CDR1 is SGHTA and CDR2 is FQGTGA in the germline V gene. This CDR3 region has 15 residues. PCR was performed using 60 Vbeta and 13 Jbeta primers. Repertoires were generated with immunoSEQ multiplex PCR, while TCRdb's copy carries only in-frame clones and drops some. The data contain 120,000 or so clones, less than 85% of them singletons. Sequencing was carried out using PBMCs. The receptor was isolated from a female donor in good health and CMV-seronegative. V and J are TRBV7-3 and TRBJ2-1, with 12 bases aligning to TRBD2. CDR3 sequence reads: CASSLVLAGGNEQFF. The CDR3 DNA sequence: TGTGCCAGCAGCTTGGTACTAGCGGGAGGCAATGAGCAGTTCTTC.